This T cell receptor (beta chain) was recorded in a study of vaccination effects on CD4 cells after COVID-19. Germline loops: CDR1 MDHEN, CDR2 SYDVKM. Deletions cut 3 bases from V and 5 bases from J, with 10 bases between. The CDR3 is made up of 13 amino acids. Profiling relied on immunoSEQ multiplex PCR, and the TCRdb table lists in-frame clones only, not all of them. The repertoire holds 63,000 or so clones, with around 72% as singletons. Notes on this clone: As yet, its antigen is unknown.

Before sequencing took place, the ViraFEST assay used viral peptide pools to expand antigen-specific CD4+ T cells. Investigators separated out CD4+ T cells once around eleven days of culture had passed. PCR confirmed that the person was infected with SARS-CoV-2 between March and December 2020. A density of fewer than 2.5 million PBMC per well was used; these cells were cultured with 10 IU/ml IL-2 and 10 ug/ml peptides. The chain uses TRBV28 and TRBJ1-2, with D perhaps matching TRBD1 (5 bases). The origin of this receptor is a human donor who had a prior SARS-CoV-2 infection. The sample consisted of CD4+ T cells from PBMCs cultured with HIV peptides, taken before COVID-19 vaccination. Subset here: HIV-1 Nef peptide pool negative control/reference culture. CDR3 coding DNA: TGTGCCAGCAGTTTCTCGGGGGGATATGGCTACACCTTC. As protein: CASSFSGGYGYTF.